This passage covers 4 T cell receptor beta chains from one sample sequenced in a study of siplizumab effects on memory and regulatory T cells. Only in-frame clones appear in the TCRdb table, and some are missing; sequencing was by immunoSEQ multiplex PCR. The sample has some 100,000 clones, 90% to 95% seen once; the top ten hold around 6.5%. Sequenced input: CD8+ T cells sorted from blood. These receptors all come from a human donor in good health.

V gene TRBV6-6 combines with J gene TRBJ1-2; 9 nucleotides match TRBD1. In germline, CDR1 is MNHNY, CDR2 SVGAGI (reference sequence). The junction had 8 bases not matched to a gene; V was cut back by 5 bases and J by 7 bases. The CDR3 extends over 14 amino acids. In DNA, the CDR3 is TGTGCCAGCAGTCCAGGGGACAGGGAGGCTGGCTACACCTTC. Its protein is CASSPGDREAGYTF.

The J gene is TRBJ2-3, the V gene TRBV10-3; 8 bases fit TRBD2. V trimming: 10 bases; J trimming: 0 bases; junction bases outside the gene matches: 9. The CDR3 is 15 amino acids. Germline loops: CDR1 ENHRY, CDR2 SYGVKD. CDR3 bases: TGTGCCAGCGCGGGGGGAGGGGCTAGCACAGATACGCAGTATTTT. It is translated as CASAGGGASTDTQYF.

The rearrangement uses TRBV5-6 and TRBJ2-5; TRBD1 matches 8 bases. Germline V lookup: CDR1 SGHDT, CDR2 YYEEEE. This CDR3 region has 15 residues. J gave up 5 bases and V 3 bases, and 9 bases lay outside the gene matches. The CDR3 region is CASSSGQGQQETQYF. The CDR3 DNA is TGTGCCAGCAGCTCCGGACAGGGACAACAGGAGACCCAGTACTTC.

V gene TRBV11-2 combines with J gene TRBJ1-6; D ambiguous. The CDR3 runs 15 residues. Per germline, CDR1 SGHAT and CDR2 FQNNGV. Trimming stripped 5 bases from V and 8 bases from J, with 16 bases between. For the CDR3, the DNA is TGTGCCAGCAGCAACCCTGCAGGAATTTATTCACCCCTCCACTTT. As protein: CASSNPAGIYSPLHF.